The 21 T cell receptor beta chains presented below share a single source sample, sequenced in a study of cytomegalovirus exposure and HLA in healthy donors. 13 Jbeta primers and 60 Vbeta primers were used for the PCR. Using immunoSEQ multiplex PCR, the repertoire was profiled, and TCRdb retains in-frame clones only, with some absent. The sample lists about 130,000 clones; about 81% were seen once. Sequencing was carried out using PBMCs. These receptors were obtained from a man in his thirties or forties in good health and CMV-seronegative.

J is TRBJ2-4 and V is TRBV4-1; 10 bases line up with TRBD1. The CDR3 has 12 residues. The germline V gene has CDR1 MGHRA and CDR2 YSYEKL. V lost 3 bases and J lost 14; bases outside the gene matches: 4. For the CDR3, the DNA is TGCGCCAGCAGCCAGGGACAGGGGATTAAGTACTTC. Amino acids: CASSQGQGIKYF.

This chain links TRBV28 with TRBJ2-3; no firm D call. The V and J ends lost 4 bases and 2 bases respectively, with 4 bases between them. The length of the CDR3 is 12 residues. Germline V gene sequence: CDR1 MDHEN, CDR2 SYDVKM. CDR3 residues: CASSSFTDTQYF. The CDR3 DNA is TGTGCCAGCAGTTCTTTCACAGATACGCAGTATTTT.

This chain joins TRBV10-1 and TRBJ2-2; D possibly corresponds to TRBD2 (5 bases). Per the germline V gene, CDR1 is WNHNN and CDR2 is SYGVQD (reference sequence). Trimming cost V 0 bases and J 7 bases, with 6 bases left between them. The CDR3 has 13 amino acids. The CDR3 spells CASSESAGGELFF. The CDR3 nucleotides are TGCGCCAGCAGTGAGTCGGCGGGCGGGGAGCTGTTTTTT.

The chain carries TRBV11-2 and TRBJ1-4; 12 bases match TRBD1. The length of the CDR3 is 14 residues. CDR1 is SGHAT and CDR2 is FQNNGV in the germline V gene. J was trimmed by 8 bases and V by 7 bases; bases with no gene match: 5. CDR3 amino acids: CASTPGQGAEKLFF. CDR3 bases: TGTGCCAGCACCCCGGGACAGGGGGCGGAAAAACTGTTTTTT.

There are a few counts of this clone. The genes are TRBV7-9 and TRBJ2-1; 8 nucleotides align to TRBD2. The CDR3 length is 16 residues. Germline lookup yields CDR1 SEHNR and CDR2 FQNEAQ (reference sequence). The V segment lost 5 bases and the J segment 6 bases; nucleotides outside the gene matches: 12. CDR3 nucleotide sequence: TGTGCCAGCAGCCCCCTTGTTTCGGGAGGGACCAATGAGCAGTTCTTC. It codes for CASSPLVSGGTNEQFF.

Only one count was recorded for this clone. The chain couples TRBV6-1 to TRBJ1-1; D remains ambiguous. The germline V gene has CDR1 MNHNS and CDR2 SASEGT. V was shortened by 3 bases and J by 1 base, with 12 bases between the two germline ends. The CDR3 is made up of 15 amino acids. CDR3 in amino acids: CASSDYNRPNTEAFF. Here the CDR3 DNA reads TGTGCCAGCAGTGATTACAACAGACCGAACACTGAAGCTTTCTTT.

This rearrangement joins TRBV19 to TRBJ2-7; weak D call: TRBD1 (6 bases). This CDR3 is 14 amino acids long. V was pared by 6 bases and J by 2 bases, with 14 bases between. Germline values: CDR1 LNHDA, CDR2 SQIVND (reference sequence). CDR3 in amino acids: CASSRTADTYEQYF. The DNA of the CDR3 is TGTGCCAGTAGCCGGACAGCTGATACCTACGAGCAGTACTTC.

The chain combines TRBV11-3 with TRBJ2-7; 11 bases agree with TRBD1. The V segment lost 5 bases and the J segment 0 bases; nucleotides outside the gene matches: 3. CDR3 size: 15 residues. Germline V CDR1 and CDR2: SGHNT, YENEEA. This chain's CDR3 is CASSAGTGGSYEQYF. DNA for the CDR3: TGTGCCAGCAGCGCTGGGACAGGGGGCTCCTACGAGCAGTACTTC.

The J gene is TRBJ1-2, the V gene TRBV7-2; D call uncertain. V was trimmed by 5 bases and J by 3 bases, leaving 13 bases between them. The CDR3 runs to 14 residues. Germline CDR1 SGHTA, CDR2 FQGNSA. DNA of the CDR3: TGTGCCAGCAGCCGCATGTCTATCGACTATGGCTACACCTTC. Protein: CASSRMSIDYGYTF.

The J gene is TRBJ2-1, the V gene TRBV6-5, with 8 bases fitting TRBD2. J lost 8 bases, V lost 6 bases, and 6 bases had no gene match. From germline, CDR1 is MNHEY and CDR2 SVGAGI. The CDR3 is 13 residues long. The CDR3 spells CASSGGRGDEQFF. The CDR3 DNA sequence: TGTGCCAGCAGCGGGGGGCGGGGGGATGAGCAGTTCTTC.

The chain uses TRBV2 and TRBJ2-7; D remains unclear. Trimming took off 6 bases at V and 6 bases at J, with 12 bases between the two ends. The V gene's germline CDR1 is SNHLY and CDR2 FYNNEI. The CDR3 spans 12 residues. CDR3 sequence: CASSPRRPEQYF. The CDR3 DNA is TGTGCCAGCAGCCCTAGGCGTCCCGAGCAGTACTTC.

Regarding this clone: This sample also contains other DNA sequences that code for the same CDR3. The chain recombines TRBV19 with TRBJ2-7, with 9 positions matching TRBD2. The CDR3 consists of 16 residues. Germline V gene sequence: CDR1 LNHDA, CDR2 SQIVND (reference sequence). V gave up 6 bases and J gave up 0 bases; unmatched junction bases: 9. This CDR3 reads CASSSLAGQSSYEQYF. The CDR3 DNA is TGTGCCAGTAGCAGTCTAGCGGGGCAAAGCTCCTACGAGCAGTACTTC.

A single count supports this clone. This chain connects TRBV6-1 to TRBJ2-2; D might be TRBD1 (5 bases). V was shortened by 8 bases and J by 1 base, with 11 bases between the two germline ends. Germline V CDR1 and CDR2: MNHNS, SASEGT. This CDR3 has 14 residues. The CDR3 DNA follows: TGTGCCAGCCATAACACAGGGAACACCGGGGAGCTGTTTTTT. It specifies CASHNTGNTGELFF.

J is TRBJ2-1 and V is TRBV11-2; unclear D gene. V was trimmed by 0 bases and J by 1 base, leaving 4 bases between them. The CDR3 contains 14 residues. Germline-derived CDR1 and CDR2 are SGHAT and FQNNGV. The CDR3 region has the DNA TGTGCCAGCAGCTTAGACAGATCCTACAATGAGCAGTTCTTC. Its protein is CASSLDRSYNEQFF.

In this sample, this clone turned up once. The CDR3: CASSSTGTGNTIYF. CDR3 nucleotides: TGTGCCAGCAGTTCGACAGGGACTGGAAACACCATATATTTT. The V and J genes are TRBV6-5 and TRBJ1-3; 7 nucleotides match TRBD1. V lost 4 bases, J lost 2 bases, and 2 bases stayed unmatched. The CDR3 is made up of 14 amino acids. Germline assignment: CDR1 MNHEY and CDR2 SVGAGI.

The J gene is TRBJ2-5, the V gene TRBV19; 8 bases line up with TRBD1. After removal of 5 bases from V and 4 bases from J, the junction contained 9 bases not matched to a gene. The CDR3 covers 15 residues. The germline V gene encodes CDR1 LNHDA and CDR2 SQIVND (reference sequence). The CDR3 region is CASSVSKQGGETQYF. The CDR3 nucleotides read TGTGCCAGTAGTGTCTCAAAACAGGGGGGAGAGACCCAGTACTTC.

This clone was counted once. The chain recombines TRBV4-1 with TRBJ2-7, with D possibly being TRBD1 (6 bases). CDR1 is MGHRA and CDR2 is YSYEKL in the germline V gene. Trimming removed 3 bases from V and 5 bases from J, with 14 bases in between. The CDR3 length is 14 residues. This CDR3 reads CASSQVQGKDEQYF. The DNA for the CDR3 is TGCGCCAGCAGCCAGGTACAGGGAAAGGACGAGCAGTACTTC.

This chain connects TRBV28 to TRBJ2-7; 11 bases fit TRBD1. Germline values: CDR1 MDHEN, CDR2 SYDVKM. This CDR3 region has 15 residues. J was trimmed by 5 bases and V by 6 bases; bases with no gene match: 9. CDR3 residues: CASSQDRGRPHEQYF. The CDR3 bases are TGTGCCAGCAGCCAGGACAGGGGGCGCCCCCACGAGCAGTACTTC. The whole variable domain, filled in from reference TRBV28 and TRBJ2-7, reads DVKVTQSSRYLVKRTGEKVFLECVQDMDHENMFWYRQDPGLGLRLIYFSYDVKMKEKGDIPEGYSVSREKKERFSLILESASTNQTSMYLCASSQDRGRPHEQYFGPGTRLTVT.

This chain uses TRBV29-1 with TRBJ2-3; 8 nucleotides line up with TRBD2. The V segment lost 2 bases and the J segment 3 bases; nucleotides outside the gene matches: 1. CDR1 SQVTM and CDR2 ANQGSEA come from the germline V gene. This CDR3 spans 13 amino acids. For the CDR3, the DNA is TGCAGCGTTGAAAGCGGGAGAACAGATACGCAGTATTTT. Its protein product is CSVESGRTDTQYF.

V is TRBV4-1 and J is TRBJ2-1, with 9 bases identical to TRBD2. Losses at the gene ends were 3 bases for V and 8 bases for J; bases not matched to a gene: 5. The CDR3 contains 14 residues. Germline V gene data show CDR1 as MGHRA and CDR2 as YSYEKL. The CDR3 sequence: CASSQRREGDEQFF. Here the CDR3 DNA reads TGCGCCAGCAGCCAGAGGCGGGAGGGCGATGAGCAGTTCTTC.

The chain carries TRBV2 and TRBJ1-5; 7 bases map to TRBD1. CDR1 SNHLY and CDR2 FYNNEI come from the germline V gene. This CDR3 has 14 residues. Unmatched junction bases numbered 5, after V lost 2 bases and J lost 7 bases. CDR3 nucleotides: TGTGCCAGCAGTGAATCGACAGGGTACCAGCCCCAGCATTTT. It codes for CASSESTGYQPQHF. Filled out from reference TRBV2 and TRBJ1-5, the complete variable domain reads EPEVTQTPSHQVTQMGQEVILRCVPISNHLYFYWYRQILGQKVEFLVSFYNNEISEKSEIFDDQFSVERPDGSNFTLKIRSTKLEDSAMYFCASSESTGYQPQHFGDGTRLSIL.